The 7 T cell receptor beta chains below all came from one sample that was sequenced in a study of cytomegalovirus exposure and HLA in healthy donors. Both 60 Vbeta primers and 13 Jbeta primers went into the PCR. Only in-frame clones appear in the TCRdb table, and some are missing; sequencing was by immunoSEQ multiplex PCR. The sample has around 150,000 clones, 60% to 80% seen once; the top ten hold approximately 15%. The sequenced material came from PBMCs. Receptor source: a middle-aged woman in good health and CMV-seronegative.

This rearrangement joins TRBV6-1 to TRBJ2-5, with no clear D. Trimming shortened V by 6 bases and J by 2 bases, and 10 bases separated the two germline ends. This CDR3 has 13 residues. Germline V gene sequence: CDR1 MNHNS, CDR2 SASEGT. The DNA for the CDR3 is TGTGCCAGCAGCCCCCGGTGGCAAGAGACCCAGTACTTC. This translates into CASSPRWQETQYF.

J is TRBJ2-7 and V is TRBV25-1; TRBD1 matches 7 bases. V was pared by 6 bases and J by 1 base, with 9 bases of the junction left unmatched. CDR3 length equals 15 residues. In germline, CDR1 is MGHDK, CDR2 SYGVNS. CDR3 loop: CASSPYRGISYEQYF. The DNA of the CDR3 is TGTGCCAGCAGCCCCTACAGGGGAATATCCTACGAGCAGTACTTC.

The CDR3: CATRDRVGTF. DNA for the CDR3: TGTGCCACTCGGGACAGGGTGGGAACCTTC. J is TRBJ1-2 and V is TRBV6-6; 9 nucleotides match TRBD1. From germline, CDR1 is MNHNY and CDR2 SVGAGI (reference sequence). There are 10 residues in the CDR3. V lost 10 bases and J lost 14; bases outside the gene matches: 8.

J is TRBJ2-1 and V is TRBV5-1; TRBD2 is a possible D gene (5 bases). Trimming shortened V by 4 bases and J by 6 bases, and 14 bases separated the two germline ends. The germline V gene has CDR1 SGHRS and CDR2 YFSETQ. The CDR3 contains 14 residues. CDR3 DNA: TGCGCCAGCAGCAATCTCGGGAATTCCAATGAGCAGTTCTTC. As protein: CASSNLGNSNEQFF.

The rearrangement uses TRBV19 and TRBJ1-5; D gene ambiguous. The germline V and J ends were trimmed by 0 bases and 5 bases, with 23 bases remaining between them. Germline CDR1 LNHDA, CDR2 SQIVND (reference sequence). The CDR3 runs to 19 residues. CDR3 protein: CASSIDLTSVAGSHQPQHF. The CDR3 region has the DNA TGTGCCAGTAGTATAGATCTAACAAGTGTGGCGGGGTCCCATCAGCCCCAGCATTTT.

The chain links TRBV7-2 to TRBJ1-1, with D maybe TRBD1 (6 bases). Trimming left V 6 bases short and J 1 base short, with 9 bases between. CDR1 SGHTA and CDR2 FQGNSA come from the germline V gene. The CDR3 has 13 amino acids. CDR3 bases: TGTGCCAGCAGAACGGGACAGAACACTGAAGCTTTCTTT. Its protein is CASRTGQNTEAFF.

The gene calls are TRBV2 and TRBJ1-1, with 9 bases fitting TRBD1. The ends lost 4 bases at V and 5 bases at J; junction bases unmatched: 8. The germline V gene encodes CDR1 SNHLY and CDR2 FYNNEI. This CDR3 spans 15 amino acids. CDR3 sequence: CASSVVRQGETEAFF. The CDR3 DNA reads as TGTGCCAGCAGTGTGGTACGACAGGGGGAAACTGAAGCTTTCTTT.